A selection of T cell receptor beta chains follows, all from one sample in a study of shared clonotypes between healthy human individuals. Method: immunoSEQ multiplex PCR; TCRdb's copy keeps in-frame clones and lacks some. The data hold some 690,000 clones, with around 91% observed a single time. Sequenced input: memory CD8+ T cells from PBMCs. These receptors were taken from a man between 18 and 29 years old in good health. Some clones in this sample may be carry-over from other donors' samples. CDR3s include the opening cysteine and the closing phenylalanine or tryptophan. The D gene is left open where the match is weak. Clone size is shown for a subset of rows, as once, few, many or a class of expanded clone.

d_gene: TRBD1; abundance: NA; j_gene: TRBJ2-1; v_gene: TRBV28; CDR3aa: CASRETGTGGEQFF; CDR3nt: TGTGCCAGCAGGGAAACCGGGACAGGTGGTGAGCAGTTCTTC
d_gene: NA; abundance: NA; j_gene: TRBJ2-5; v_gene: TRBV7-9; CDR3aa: CASSWREAETQYF; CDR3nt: TGTGCCAGCAGCTGGCGAGAGGCAGAGACCCAGTACTTC
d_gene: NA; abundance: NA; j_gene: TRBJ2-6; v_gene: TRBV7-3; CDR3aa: CASSPVEPAGANVLTF; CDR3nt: TGTGCCAGCAGCCCCGTGGAACCTGCTGGGGCCAACGTCCTGACTTTC
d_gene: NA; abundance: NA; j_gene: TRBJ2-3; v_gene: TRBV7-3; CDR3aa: CASSLRGPLGLAIDPARTDTQYF; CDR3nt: TGTGCCAGCAGCTTAAGGGGACCCCTCGGGCTCGCAATCGATCCCGCACGCACAGATACGCAGTATTTT
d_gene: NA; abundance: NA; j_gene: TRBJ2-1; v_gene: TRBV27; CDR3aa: CASSTSGDYNEQFF; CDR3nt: TGTGCCAGCAGCACCTCTGGGGACTACAATGAGCAGTTCTTC
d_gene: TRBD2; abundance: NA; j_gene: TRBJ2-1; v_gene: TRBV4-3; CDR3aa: CASSPKLAGVGNEQFF; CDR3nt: TGCGCCAGCAGCCCTAAACTAGCGGGAGTCGGCAATGAGCAGTTCTTC
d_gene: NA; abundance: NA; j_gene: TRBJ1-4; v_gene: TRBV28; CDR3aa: CASRARLDNEKLFF; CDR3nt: TGTGCCAGCAGGGCACGGTTGGATAATGAAAAACTGTTTTTT
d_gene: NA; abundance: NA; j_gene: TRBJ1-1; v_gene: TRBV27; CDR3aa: CASSLWGLGTEAFF; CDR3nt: TGTGCCAGCAGTTTATGGGGGCTTGGCACTGAAGCTTTCTTT
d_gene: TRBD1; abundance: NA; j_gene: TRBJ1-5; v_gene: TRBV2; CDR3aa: CASSEDGQGIQPQHF; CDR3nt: TGTGCCAGCAGTGAAGACGGACAGGGTATCCAGCCCCAGCATTTT
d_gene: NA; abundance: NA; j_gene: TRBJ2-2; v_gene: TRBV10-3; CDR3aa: CAISNSGSSAGELFF; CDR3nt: TGTGCCATCAGCAATAGCGGTTCTTCTGCCGGGGAGCTGTTTTTT
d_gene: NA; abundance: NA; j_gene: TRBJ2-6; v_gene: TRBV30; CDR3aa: CAWSYDSGANVLTF; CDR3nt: TGTGCCTGGAGTTATGACTCTGGGGCCAACGTCCTGACTTTC
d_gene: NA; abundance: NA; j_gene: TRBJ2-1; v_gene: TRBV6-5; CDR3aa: CASSYGEWSRNEQFF; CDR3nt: TGTGCCAGCAGTTACGGAGAGTGGTCCCGCAATGAGCAGTTCTTC
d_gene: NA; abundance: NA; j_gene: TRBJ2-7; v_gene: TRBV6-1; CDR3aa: CASSEALGGHGAYEQYF; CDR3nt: TGTGCCAGCAGTGAAGCGCTCGGAGGGCACGGGGCCTACGAGCAGTACTTC
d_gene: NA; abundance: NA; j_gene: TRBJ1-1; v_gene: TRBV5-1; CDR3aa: CASSFSGLTEAFF; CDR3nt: TGCGCCAGCAGCTTCTCAGGACTCACTGAAGCTTTCTTT
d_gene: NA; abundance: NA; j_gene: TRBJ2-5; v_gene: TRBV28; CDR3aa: CASSLPSENNLGAETQYF; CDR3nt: TGTGCCAGCAGTTTGCCTAGCGAGAATAACCTAGGCGCGGAGACCCAGTACTTC
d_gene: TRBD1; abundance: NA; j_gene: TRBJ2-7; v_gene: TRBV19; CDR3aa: CASSIDRGNSYEQYF; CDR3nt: TGTGCCAGTAGTATCGACAGGGGGAACTCCTACGAGCAGTACTTC
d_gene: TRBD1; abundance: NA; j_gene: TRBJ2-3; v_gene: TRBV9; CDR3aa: CASSWARDSLSDTQYF; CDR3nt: TGTGCCAGCAGCTGGGCACGGGACAGCCTTTCAGATACGCAGTATTTT
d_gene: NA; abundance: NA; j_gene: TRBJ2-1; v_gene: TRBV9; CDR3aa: CASSDSGTQDYNEQFF; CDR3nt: TGTGCCAGCAGCGACTCCGGGACGCAGGACTACAATGAGCAGTTCTTC
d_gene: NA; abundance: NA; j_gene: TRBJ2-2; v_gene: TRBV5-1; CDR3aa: CASSFTGGNTGELFF; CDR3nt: TGCGCCAGCAGCTTTACGGGCGGAAACACCGGGGAGCTGTTTTTT
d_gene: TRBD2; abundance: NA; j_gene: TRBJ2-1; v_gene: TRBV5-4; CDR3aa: CASSQEGLELYNEQFF; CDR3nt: TGTGCCAGCAGTCAGGAGGGACTAGAGCTTTACAATGAGCAGTTCTTC
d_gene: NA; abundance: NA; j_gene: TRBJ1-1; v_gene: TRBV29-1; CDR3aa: CSGSGTEAFF; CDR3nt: TGCAGCGGGTCGGGGACTGAAGCTTTCTTT
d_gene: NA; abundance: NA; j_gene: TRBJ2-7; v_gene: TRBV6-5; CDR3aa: CASSYSRGRIYEQYF; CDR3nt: TGTGCCAGCAGTTACTCGAGGGGGAGGATCTACGAGCAGTACTTC
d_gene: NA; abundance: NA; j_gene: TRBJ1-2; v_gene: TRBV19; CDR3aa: CASSINAGPNYGYTF; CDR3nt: TGTGCCAGTAGTATAAACGCAGGGCCGAACTATGGCTACACCTTC
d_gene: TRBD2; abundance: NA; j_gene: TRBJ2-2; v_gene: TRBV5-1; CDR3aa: CASSLALAGVDTGELFF; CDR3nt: TGCGCCAGCAGCTTGGCCCTAGCGGGAGTTGACACCGGGGAGCTGTTTTTT
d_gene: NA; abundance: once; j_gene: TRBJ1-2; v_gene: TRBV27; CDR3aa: CASSFAGLSGYGYTF; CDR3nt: TGTGCCAGCAGTTTTGCAGGGTTAAGTGGTTATGGCTACACCTTC
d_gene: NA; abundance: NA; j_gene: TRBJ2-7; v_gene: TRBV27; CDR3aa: CASSFEGPRSEQYF; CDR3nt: TGTGCCAGCAGTTTTGAGGGACCCAGGTCCGAGCAGTACTTC
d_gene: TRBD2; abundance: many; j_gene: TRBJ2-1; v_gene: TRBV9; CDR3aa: CASSPSERDRNEQFF; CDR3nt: TGTGCCAGCAGCCCCTCTGAGCGGGATCGCAATGAGCAGTTCTTC
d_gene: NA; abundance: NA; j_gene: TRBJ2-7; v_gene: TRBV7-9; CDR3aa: CASSPQGTRTTYEQYF; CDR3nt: TGTGCCAGCAGCCCCCAGGGGACCAGAACAACCTACGAGCAGTACTTC
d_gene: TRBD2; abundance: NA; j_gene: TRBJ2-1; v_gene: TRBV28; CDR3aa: CASRTSPDNEQFF; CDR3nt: TGTGCCAGCAGGACTAGCCCGGACAATGAGCAGTTCTTC
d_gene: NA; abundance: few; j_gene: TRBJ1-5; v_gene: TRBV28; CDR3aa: CASSHGGGPQHF; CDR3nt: TGTGCCAGCAGTCACGGGGGTGGGCCCCAGCATTTT
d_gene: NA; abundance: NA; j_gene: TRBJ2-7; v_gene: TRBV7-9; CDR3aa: CASSLTLMQYF; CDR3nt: TGTGCCAGCAGCTTGACTCTTATGCAGTACTTC
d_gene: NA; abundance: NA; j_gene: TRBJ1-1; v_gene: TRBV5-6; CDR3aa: CASSFVLDTEAFF; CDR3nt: TGTGCCAGCAGCTTCGTGTTGGACACTGAAGCTTTCTTT
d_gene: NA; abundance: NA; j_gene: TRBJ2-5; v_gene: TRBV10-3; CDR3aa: CAISRGGSPYQETQYF; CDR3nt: TGTGCCATCAGTCGCGGGGGCTCCCCCTACCAAGAGACCCAGTACTTC
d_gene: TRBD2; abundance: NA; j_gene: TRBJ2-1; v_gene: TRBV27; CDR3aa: CASRASGGSSYNEQFF; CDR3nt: TGTGCCAGCAGGGCTAGCGGGGGCAGCTCCTACAATGAGCAGTTCTTC
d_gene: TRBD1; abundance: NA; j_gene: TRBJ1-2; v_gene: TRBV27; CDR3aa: CASSDRVNYGYTF; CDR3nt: TGTGCCAGCAGCGACAGGGTAAACTATGGCTACACCTTC
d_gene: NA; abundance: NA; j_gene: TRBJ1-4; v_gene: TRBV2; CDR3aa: CASIQVGTTNEKLFF; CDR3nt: TGTGCCAGCATCCAGGTGGGGACAACTAATGAAAAACTGTTTTTT
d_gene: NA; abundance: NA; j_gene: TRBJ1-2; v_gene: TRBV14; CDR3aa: CASSQGRLAANYGYTF; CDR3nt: TGTGCCAGCAGCCAAGGTCGACTGGCTGCTAACTATGGCTACACCTTC
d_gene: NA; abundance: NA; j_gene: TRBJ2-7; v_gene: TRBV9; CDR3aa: CASSVDGGTYEQYF; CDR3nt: TGTGCCAGCAGCGTAGATGGTGGGACCTACGAGCAGTACTTC
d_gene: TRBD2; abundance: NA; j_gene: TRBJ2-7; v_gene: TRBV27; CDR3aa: CASRTRAGGIHEQYF; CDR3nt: TGTGCCAGCAGGACTCGTGCGGGAGGGATCCACGAGCAGTACTTC
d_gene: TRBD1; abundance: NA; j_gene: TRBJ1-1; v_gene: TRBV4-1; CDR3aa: CASSQPTGEAFF; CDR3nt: TGCGCCAGCAGCCAGCCGACAGGGGAAGCTTTCTTT
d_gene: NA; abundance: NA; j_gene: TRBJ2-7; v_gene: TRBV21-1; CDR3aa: CASSKEVGRETQLYEQYF; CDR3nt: TGTGCCAGCAGCAAAGAAGTCGGAAGGGAGACGCAGTTATACGAGCAGTACTTC
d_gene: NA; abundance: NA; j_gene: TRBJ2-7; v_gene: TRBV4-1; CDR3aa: CASSQGGAGEQYF; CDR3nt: TGCGCCAGCAGCCAAGGAGGGGCCGGCGAGCAGTACTTC
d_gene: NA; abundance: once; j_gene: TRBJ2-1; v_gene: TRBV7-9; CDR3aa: CASSKNPGGNEQFF; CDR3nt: TGTGCCAGCAGCAAAAACCCCGGGGGCAATGAGCAGTTCTTC
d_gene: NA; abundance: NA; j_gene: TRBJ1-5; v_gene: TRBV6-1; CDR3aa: CASSGLGGARNQPQHF; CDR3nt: TGTGCCAGCAGTGGCCTTGGTGGGGCGCGCAATCAGCCCCAGCATTTT
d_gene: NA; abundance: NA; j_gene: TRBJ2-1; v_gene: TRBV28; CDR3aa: CASSLFRDREQFF; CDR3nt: TGTGCCAGCAGTTTATTCCGCGACCGGGAGCAGTTCTTC
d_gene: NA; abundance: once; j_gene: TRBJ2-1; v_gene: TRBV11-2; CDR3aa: CASSLISSYNEQFF; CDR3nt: TGTGCCAGCAGCTTGATAAGCTCCTACAATGAGCAGTTCTTC
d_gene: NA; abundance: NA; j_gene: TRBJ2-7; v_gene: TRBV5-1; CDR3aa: CASSLARTGTYEQYF; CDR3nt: TGCGCCAGCAGCTTGGCCCGGACTGGAACCTACGAGCAGTACTTC
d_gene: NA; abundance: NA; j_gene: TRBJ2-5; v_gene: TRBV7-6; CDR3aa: CASSLPTEQETQYF; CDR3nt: TGTGCCAGCAGCTTACCGACAGAACAAGAGACCCAGTACTTC
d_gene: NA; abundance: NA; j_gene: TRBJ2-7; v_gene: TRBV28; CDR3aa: CASSLIYEQYF; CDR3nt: TGTGCCAGCAGTTTAATATACGAGCAGTACTTC
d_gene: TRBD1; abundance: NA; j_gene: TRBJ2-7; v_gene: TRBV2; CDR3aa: CASGGQGRGGYEQYF; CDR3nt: TGTGCCAGCGGAGGACAGGGGAGAGGGGGCTACGAGCAGTACTTC